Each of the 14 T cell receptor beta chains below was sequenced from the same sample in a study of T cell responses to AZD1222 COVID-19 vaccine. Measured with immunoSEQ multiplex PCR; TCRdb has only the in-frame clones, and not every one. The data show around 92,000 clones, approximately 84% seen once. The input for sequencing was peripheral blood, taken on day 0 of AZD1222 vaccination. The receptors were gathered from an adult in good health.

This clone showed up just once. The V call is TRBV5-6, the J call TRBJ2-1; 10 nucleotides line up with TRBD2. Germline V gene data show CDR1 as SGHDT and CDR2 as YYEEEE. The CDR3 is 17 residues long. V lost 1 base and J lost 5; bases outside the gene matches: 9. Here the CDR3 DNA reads TGTGCCAGCAGCTTGTATCCAGCGGGGGGGCCCCACAATGAGCAGTTCTTC. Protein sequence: CASSLYPAGGPHNEQFF.

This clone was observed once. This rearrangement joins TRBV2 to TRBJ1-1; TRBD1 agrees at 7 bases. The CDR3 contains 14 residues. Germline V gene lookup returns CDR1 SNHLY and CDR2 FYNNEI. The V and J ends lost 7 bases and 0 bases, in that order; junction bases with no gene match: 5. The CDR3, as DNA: TGTGCCAGCACCCGACAGGGTATGAACACTGAAGCTTTCTTT. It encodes CASTRQGMNTEAFF. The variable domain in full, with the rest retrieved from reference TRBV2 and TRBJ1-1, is EPEVTQTPSHQVTQMGQEVILRCVPISNHLYFYWYRQILGQKVEFLVSFYNNEISEKSEIFDDQFSVERPDGSNFTLKIRSTKLEDSAMYFCASTRQGMNTEAFFGQGTRLTVV.

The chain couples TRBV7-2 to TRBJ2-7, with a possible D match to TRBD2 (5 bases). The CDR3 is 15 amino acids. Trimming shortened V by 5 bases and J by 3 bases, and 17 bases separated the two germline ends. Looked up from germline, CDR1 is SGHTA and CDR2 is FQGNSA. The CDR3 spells CASSPESGNFYEQYF. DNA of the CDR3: TGTGCCAGCAGCCCCGAGTCGGGGAATTTCTACGAGCAGTACTTC.

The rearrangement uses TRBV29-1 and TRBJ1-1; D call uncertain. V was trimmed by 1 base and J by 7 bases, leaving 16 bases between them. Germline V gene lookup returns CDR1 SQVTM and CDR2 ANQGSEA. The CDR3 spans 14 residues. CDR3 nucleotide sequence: TGCAGCGTTGAAGTATCAGGTTTTGGCGGTGAAGCTTTCTTT. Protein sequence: CSVEVSGFGGEAFF.

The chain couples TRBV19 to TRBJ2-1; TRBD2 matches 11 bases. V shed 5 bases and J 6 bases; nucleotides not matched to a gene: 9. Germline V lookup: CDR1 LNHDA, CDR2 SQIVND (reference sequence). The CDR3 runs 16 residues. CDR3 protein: CASSALLAGGPNEQFF. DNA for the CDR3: TGTGCCAGTAGTGCCCTTCTAGCGGGAGGACCCAATGAGCAGTTCTTC.

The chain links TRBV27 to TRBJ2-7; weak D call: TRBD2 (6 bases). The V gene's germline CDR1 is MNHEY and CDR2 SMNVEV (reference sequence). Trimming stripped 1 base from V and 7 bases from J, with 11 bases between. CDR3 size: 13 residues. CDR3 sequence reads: CASSLWRGGEQYF. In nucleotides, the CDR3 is TGTGCCAGCAGTTTATGGCGGGGCGGAGAGCAGTACTTC.

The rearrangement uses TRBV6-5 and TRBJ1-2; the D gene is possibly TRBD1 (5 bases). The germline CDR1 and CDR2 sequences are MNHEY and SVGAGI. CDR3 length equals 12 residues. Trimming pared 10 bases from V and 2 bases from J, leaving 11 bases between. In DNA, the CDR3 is TGTGCCACCACGGGACGGAACTATGGCTACACCTTC. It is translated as CATTGRNYGYTF.

The CDR3 DNA reads as TGTGCCAGCAGTTTGCCCGGTTCCTATGGCTACACCTTC. Translation: CASSLPGSYGYTF. The chain employs TRBV28 and TRBJ1-2; no definite D call. V was trimmed by 3 bases and J by 4 bases, leaving 9 bases between them. The CDR3 runs to 13 residues. CDR1 MDHEN and CDR2 SYDVKM come from the germline V gene.

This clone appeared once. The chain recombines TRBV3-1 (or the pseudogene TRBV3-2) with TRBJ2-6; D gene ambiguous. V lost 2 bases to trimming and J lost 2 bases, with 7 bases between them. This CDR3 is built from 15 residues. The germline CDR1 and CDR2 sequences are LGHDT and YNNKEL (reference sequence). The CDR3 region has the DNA TGTGCCAGCAGCCAAAAGGGTACTGGGGCCAACGTCCTGACTTTC. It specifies CASSQKGTGANVLTF.

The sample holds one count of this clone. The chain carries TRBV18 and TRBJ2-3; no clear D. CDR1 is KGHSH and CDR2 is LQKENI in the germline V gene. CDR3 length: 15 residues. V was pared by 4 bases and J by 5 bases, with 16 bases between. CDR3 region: CASSHDSAIRDTQYF. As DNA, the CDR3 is TGTGCCAGCTCACATGACTCAGCAATAAGAGATACGCAGTATTTT.

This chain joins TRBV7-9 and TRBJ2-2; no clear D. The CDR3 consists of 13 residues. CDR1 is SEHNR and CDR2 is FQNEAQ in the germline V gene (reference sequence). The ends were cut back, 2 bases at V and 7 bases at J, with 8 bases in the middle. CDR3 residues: CASSLSGVGELFF. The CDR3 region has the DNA TGTGCCAGCAGCTTATCTGGCGTCGGGGAGCTGTTTTTT.

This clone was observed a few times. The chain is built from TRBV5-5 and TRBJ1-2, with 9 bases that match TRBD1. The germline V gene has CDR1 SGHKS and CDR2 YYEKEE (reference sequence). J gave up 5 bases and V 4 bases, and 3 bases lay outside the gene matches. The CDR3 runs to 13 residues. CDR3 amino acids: CASSPGTGYGYTF. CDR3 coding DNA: TGTGCCAGCAGCCCCGGGACAGGGTATGGCTACACCTTC.

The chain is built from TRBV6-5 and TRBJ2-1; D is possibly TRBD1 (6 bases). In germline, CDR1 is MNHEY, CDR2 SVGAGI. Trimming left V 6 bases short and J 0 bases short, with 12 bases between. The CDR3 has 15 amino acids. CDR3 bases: TGTGCCAGCAGCCGGCAGGACAGCTCCTACAATGAGCAGTTCTTC. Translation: CASSRQDSSYNEQFF.

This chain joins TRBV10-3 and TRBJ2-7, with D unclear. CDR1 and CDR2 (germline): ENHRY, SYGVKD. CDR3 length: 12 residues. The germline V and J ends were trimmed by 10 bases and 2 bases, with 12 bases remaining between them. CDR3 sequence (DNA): TGTGCCACCAAAGGCGATGCCTACGAGCAGTACTTC. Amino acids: CATKGDAYEQYF.